The text below deals with one T cell receptor (beta chain). Its cognate antigen is unknown. The CDR3 has 14 residues. Germline assignment: CDR1 MDHEN and CDR2 SYDVKM. V shed 3 bases and J shed 4 bases, with 12 bases lying between them. These data are taken from a study of T cell responses to AZD1222 COVID-19 vaccine. General observations from the study: Just 5 to 7 people given AZD1222 tested seropositive at baseline. White British donors predominated, females outnumbered males, and clonal diversity was possibly underestimated.

Assay used: immunoSEQ multiplex PCR; TCRdb lists only in-frame clones, some missing. The data hold about 140,000 clones, with 80% to 95% observed a single time. The receptor's source is an adult in good health. The material was peripheral blood, obtained on day 0 of AZD1222 vaccination. This chain joins TRBV28 and TRBJ1-2; the D is unclear. Here the CDR3 DNA reads TGTGCCAGCAGTTTGCGCAGGCGCAGCTATGGCTACACCTTC. It codes for CASSLRRRSYGYTF.